A selection of T cell receptor beta chains follows, all from one sample in a study of OX40 agonist ivuxolimab in advanced cancers. The protocol was immunoSEQ multiplex PCR, while the TCRdb copy is restricted to in-frame clones and leaves out a portion. The sample contains around 62,000 clones, around 73% of which appear only once. The specimen was CD4+ or CD8+ T cells sorted from blood, collected in a trial of the OX40 agonist ivuxolimab. The receptors here all came from an adult with an advanced solid tumor such as melanoma, head and neck, liver or kidney cancer. Both conserved end residues are trimmed from each CDR3. Fields, in order: V gene, clone size, CDR3 protein. The size of a clone is reported for some rows only, either as once, few or many, or as a class for expanded clones.

TRBV15 - ATSKGKTGELF
TRBV5-1 - ASSYNGANVLT
TRBV28 - ASSPAAQGSNEQY
TRBV11-2 - ASSLEGSRTGELF
TRBV5-1 - ASSLGQGINEKLF
TRBV29-1 - SVTPGQDNQPQH
TRBV11-2 - ASSFQGTGGMSPLH
TRBV5-4 - ASSPLIMTGGGYT
TRBV7-9 once ASSQGGELF
TRBV4-1 - ASSHPGQASQETQY
TRBV5-1 - ASSFTGTSGTQETQY
TRBV2 - ASRGGEGFQPQH
TRBV18 few ASSPPQRGRTDTQY
TRBV6-6 - ASSSIRGGYGYT
TRBV6-1 once ASTQRETQY
TRBV11-2 - ASSLGPEIGEAF
TRBV11-1 - ASSLQGENTEAF
TRBV10-3 - AISARDSTDTQY
TRBV7-9 - ASSLDGGGEQY
TRBV7-8 - ASSLSQLGDLGGTSGYT
TRBV29-1 - SGGGLVGEQY
TRBV5-8 once ASSLEHVLVQPQH
TRBV14 - ASSSTVVWEKLF
TRBV4-1 - ASSLFPSSGTPFENEQF
TRBV7-9 - ASIPRGENTGELF
TRBV5-8 - ASSRQMGNPPLH
TRBV19 - ASSIGGRGTTEAF
TRBV21-1 - ASCRTGQSSYEQY
TRBV30 - AWSVKREYDEQY
TRBV11-2 - ASSLDLRGRHEQY
TRBV19 few ASSNTGAGNEQF
TRBV20-1 - SATGLSPLH
TRBV6-5 - ASRSDRTSHEQY
TRBV28 - ASNHRGLKETQY
TRBV7-8 - ASSSGGQLDAYSYNSPLH
TRBV5-1 - ASSLGLETQY
TRBV5-4 - ASSRGQVAYEQY
TRBV19 - ASTRTATNEKLF
TRBV7-6 - ASSQTGSGGYT
TRBV9 - ASSLTGLGNTIY
TRBV28 - AISTPRAGAGNQPQH
TRBV10-2 - ASRRAQGAYEQY
TRBV6-1 - ASSSGRSNTGELF
TRBV5-1 - ASRRTSGGNVLTDTQY
TRBV6-1 - AGSFYRGPGTEAF
TRBV7-9 - ASSLGARYTDTQY